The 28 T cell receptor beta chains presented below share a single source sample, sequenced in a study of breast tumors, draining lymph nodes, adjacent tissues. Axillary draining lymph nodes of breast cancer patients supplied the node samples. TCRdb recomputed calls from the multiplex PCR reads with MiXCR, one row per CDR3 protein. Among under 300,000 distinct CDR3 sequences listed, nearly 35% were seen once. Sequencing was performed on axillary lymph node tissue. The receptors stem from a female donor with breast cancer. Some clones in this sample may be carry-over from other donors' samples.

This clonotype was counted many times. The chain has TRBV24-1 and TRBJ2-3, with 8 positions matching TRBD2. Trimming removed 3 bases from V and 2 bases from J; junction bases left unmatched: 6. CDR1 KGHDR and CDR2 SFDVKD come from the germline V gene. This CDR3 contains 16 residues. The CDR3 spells CATSDAWREATDTQYF. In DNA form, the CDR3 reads TGTGCCACCAGTGATGCGTGGCGGGAGGCCACAGATACGCAGTATTTT.

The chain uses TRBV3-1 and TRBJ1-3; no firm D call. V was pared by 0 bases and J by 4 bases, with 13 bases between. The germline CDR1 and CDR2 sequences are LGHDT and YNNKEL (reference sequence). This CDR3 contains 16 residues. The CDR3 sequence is CASSQDSEGRGNTIYF. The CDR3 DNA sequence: TGTGCCAGCAGCCAAGATTCGGAGGGTCGCGGAAACACCATATATTTT.

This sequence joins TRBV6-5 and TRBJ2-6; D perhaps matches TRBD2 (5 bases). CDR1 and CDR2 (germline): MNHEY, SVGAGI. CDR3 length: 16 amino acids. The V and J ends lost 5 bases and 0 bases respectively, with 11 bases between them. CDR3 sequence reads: CASSLGLPSGANVLTF. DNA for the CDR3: TGTGCCAGCAGTCTCGGACTTCCCTCTGGGGCCAACGTCCTGACTTTC.

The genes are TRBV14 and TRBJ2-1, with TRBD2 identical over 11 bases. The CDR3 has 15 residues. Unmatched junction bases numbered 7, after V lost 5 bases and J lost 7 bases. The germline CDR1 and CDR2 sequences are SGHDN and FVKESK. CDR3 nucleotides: TGTGCCAGCAGCAGAACTAGCGGGAGTGGGAATGAGCAGTTCTTC. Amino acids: CASSRTSGSGNEQFF.

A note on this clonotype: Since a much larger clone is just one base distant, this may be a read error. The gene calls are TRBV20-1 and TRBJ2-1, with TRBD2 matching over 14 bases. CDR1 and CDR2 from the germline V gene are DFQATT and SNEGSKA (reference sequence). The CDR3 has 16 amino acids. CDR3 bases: TGCGGTGCCGAAGGACTAGCGGGGGGCTCCTACAATGAGCAGTTCTTC. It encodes CGAEGLAGGSYNEQFF.

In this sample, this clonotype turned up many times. The CDR3 loop is CSARDPTAPGVNTIYF. The CDR3 DNA sequence: TGCAGTGCTAGAGACCCCACGGCCCCGGGAGTTAACACCATATATTTT. V usage is TRBV20-1 and J usage is TRBJ1-3; D is uncertain. The CDR3 is 16 residues long. V dropped 0 bases and J dropped 7 bases, with 19 bases sitting between them. CDR1 DFQATT and CDR2 SNEGSKA come from the germline V gene (reference sequence).

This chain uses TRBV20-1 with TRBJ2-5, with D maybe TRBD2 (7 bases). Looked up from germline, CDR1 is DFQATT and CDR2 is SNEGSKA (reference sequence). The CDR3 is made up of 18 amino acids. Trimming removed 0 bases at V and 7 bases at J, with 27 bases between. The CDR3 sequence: CSARDYPTSAGAFGTQYF. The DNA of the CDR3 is TGCAGTGCTAGAGATTACCCTACTAGCGCGGGGGCATTCGGGACCCAGTACTTC.

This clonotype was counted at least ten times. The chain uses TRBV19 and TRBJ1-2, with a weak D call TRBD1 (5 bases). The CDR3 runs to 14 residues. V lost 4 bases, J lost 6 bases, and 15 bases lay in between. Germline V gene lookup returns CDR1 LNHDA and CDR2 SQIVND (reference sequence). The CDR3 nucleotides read TGTGCCAGTAGTAATGTCGGGGGGGGAGATGGCTACACCTTC. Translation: CASSNVGGGDGYTF.

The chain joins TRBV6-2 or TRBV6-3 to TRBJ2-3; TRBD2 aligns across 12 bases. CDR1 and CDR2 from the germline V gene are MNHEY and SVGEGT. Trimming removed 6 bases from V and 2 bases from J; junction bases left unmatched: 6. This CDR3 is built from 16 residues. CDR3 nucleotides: TGTGCCAGCAGCCGCCGACTAGCGGGGGCCACAGATACGCAGTATTTT. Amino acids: CASSRRLAGATDTQYF.

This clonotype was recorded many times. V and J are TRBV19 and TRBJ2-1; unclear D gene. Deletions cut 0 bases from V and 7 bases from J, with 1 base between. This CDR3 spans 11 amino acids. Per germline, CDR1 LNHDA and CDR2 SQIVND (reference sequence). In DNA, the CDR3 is TGTGCCAGTAGTATAGAGAATGAGCAGTTCTTC. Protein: CASSIENEQFF.

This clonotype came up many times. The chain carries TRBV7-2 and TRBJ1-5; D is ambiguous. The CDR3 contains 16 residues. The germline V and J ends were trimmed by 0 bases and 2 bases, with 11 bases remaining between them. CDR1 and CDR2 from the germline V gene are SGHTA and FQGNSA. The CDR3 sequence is CASSLASGRGNQPQHF. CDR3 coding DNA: TGTGCCAGCAGCTTAGCCTCGGGGAGGGGCAATCAGCCCCAGCATTTT.

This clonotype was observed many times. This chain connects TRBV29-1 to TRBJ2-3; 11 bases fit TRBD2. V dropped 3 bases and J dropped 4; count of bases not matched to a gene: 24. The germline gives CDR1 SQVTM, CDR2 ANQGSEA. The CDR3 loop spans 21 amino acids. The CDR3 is CSVDIWGALTMTSGMADTQYF. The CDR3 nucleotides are TGCAGCGTTGATATCTGGGGCGCCTTGACCATGACTAGCGGGATGGCAGATACGCAGTATTTT.

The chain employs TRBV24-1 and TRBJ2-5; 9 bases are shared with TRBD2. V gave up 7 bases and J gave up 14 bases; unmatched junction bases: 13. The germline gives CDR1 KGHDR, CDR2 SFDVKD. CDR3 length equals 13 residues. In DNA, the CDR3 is TGTGCCACCAGGGCGGGAGGGGGAGAAGCCCCATACTTC. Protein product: CATRAGGGEAPYF.

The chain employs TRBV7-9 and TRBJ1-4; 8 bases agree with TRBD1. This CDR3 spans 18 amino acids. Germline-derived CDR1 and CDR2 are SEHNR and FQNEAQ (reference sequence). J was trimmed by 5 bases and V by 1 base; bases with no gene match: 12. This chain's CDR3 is CASSLEARQGMRNEKLFF. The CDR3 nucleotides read TGTGCCAGCAGCTTAGAGGCCCGACAGGGGATGAGAAATGAAAAACTGTTTTTT.

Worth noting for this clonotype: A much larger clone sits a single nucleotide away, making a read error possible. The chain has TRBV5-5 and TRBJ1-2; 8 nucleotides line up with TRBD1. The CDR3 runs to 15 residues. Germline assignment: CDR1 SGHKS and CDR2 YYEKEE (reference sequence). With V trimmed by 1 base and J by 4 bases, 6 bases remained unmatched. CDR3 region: CASSLTRTGSYGYTF. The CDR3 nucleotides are TGTGCCAGCAGCTTGACCAGGACAGGGTCCTATGGCTACACCTTC.

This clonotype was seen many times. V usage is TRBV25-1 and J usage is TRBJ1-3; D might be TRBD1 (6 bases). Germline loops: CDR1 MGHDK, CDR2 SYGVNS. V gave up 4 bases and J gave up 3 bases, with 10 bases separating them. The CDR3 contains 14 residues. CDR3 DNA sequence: TGTGCCAGCAGTGTGGACAGTAGTGGAAACACCATATATTTT. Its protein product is CASSVDSSGNTIYF. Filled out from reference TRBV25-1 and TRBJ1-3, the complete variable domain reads EADIYQTPRYLVIGTGKKITLECSQTMGHDKMYWYQQDPGMELHLIHYSYGVNSTEKGDLSSESTVSRIRTEHFPLTLESARPSHTSQYLCASSVDSSGNTIYFGEGSWLTVV.

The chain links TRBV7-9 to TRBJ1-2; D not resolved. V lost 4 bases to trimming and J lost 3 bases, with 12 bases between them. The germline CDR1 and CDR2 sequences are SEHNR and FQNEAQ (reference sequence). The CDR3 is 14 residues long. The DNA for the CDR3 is TGTGCCAGCAGCTCCTTTGGTCAGGACTATGGCTACACCTTC. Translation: CASSSFGQDYGYTF. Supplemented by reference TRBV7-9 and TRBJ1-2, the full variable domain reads DTGVSQNPRHKITKRGQNVTFRCDPISEHNRLYWYRQTLGQGPEFLTYFQNEAQLEKSRLLSDRFSAERPKGSFSTLEIQRTEQGDSAMYLCASSSFGQDYGYTFGSGTRLTVV.

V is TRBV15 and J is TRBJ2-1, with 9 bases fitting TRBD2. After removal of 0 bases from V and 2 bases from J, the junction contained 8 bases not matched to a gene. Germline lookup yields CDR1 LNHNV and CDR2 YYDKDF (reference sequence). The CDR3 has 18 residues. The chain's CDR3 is CATSRDRVSGGPYNEQFF. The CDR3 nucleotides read TGTGCCACCAGCAGAGATCGGGTTAGCGGGGGTCCCTACAATGAGCAGTTCTTC.

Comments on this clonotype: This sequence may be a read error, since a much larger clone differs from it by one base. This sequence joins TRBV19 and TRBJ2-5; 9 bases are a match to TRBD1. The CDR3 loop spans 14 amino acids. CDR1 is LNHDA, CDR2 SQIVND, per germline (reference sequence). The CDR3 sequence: CASSRQGGEEAQYF. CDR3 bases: TGTGCCAGTAGTAGACAGGGGGGGGAAGAGGCCCAGTACTTC.

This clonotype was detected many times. The CDR3 sequence: CARSSLPTDTQYF. The CDR3 DNA is TGTGCCAGAAGTTCCCTTCCCACAGATACGCAGTATTTT. The genes are TRBV2 and TRBJ2-3; unclear D gene. The V and J ends lost 9 bases and 2 bases respectively, with 12 bases between them. The CDR3 loop spans 13 amino acids. Germline V gives CDR1 SNHLY, CDR2 FYNNEI. The variable domain in full, completed from reference TRBV2 and TRBJ2-3, reads EPEVTQTPSHQVTQMGQEVILRCVPISNHLYFYWYRQILGQKVEFLVSFYNNEISEKSEIFDDQFSVERPDGSNFTLKIRSTKLEDSAMYFCARSSLPTDTQYFGPGTRLTVL.

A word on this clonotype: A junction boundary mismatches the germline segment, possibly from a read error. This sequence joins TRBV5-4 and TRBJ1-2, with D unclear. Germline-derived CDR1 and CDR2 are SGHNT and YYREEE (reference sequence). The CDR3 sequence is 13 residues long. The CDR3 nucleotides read TGTGCCAGCAGCTTTATCTCTAACTATGGCTACATCTTC. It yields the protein CASSFISNYGYIF.

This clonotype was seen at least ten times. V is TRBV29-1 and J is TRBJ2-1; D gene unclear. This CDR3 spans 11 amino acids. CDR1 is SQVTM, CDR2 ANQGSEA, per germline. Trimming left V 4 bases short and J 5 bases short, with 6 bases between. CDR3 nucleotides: TGCAGCGTTGTACGGGACAATGAGCAGTTCTTC. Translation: CSVVRDNEQFF.

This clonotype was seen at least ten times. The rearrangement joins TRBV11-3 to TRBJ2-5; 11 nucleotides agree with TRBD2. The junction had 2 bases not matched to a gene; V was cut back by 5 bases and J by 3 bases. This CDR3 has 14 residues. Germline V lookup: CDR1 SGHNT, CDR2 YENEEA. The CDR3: CASSPGLAEETQYF. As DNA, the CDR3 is TGTGCCAGCAGCCCGGGACTAGCGGAAGAGACCCAGTACTTC.

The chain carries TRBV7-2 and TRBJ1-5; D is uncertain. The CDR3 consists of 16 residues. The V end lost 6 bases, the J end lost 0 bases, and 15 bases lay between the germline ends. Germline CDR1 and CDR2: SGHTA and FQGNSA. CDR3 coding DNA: TGTGCCAGCAGTGCTAGAGTGGGCATTAGCAATCAGCCCCAGCATTTT. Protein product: CASSARVGISNQPQHF.

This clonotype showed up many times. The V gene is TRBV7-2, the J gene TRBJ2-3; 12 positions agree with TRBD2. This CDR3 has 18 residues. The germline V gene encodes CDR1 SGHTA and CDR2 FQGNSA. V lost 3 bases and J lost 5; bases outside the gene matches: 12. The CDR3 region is CASSFTMALAGGRDTQYF. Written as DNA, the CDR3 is TGTGCCAGCAGCTTCACTATGGCCCTAGCGGGAGGGCGAGATACGCAGTATTTT. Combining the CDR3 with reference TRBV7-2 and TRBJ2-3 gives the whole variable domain GAGVSQSPSNKVTEKGKDVELRCDPISGHTALYWYRQSLGQGLEFLIYFQGNSAPDKSGLPSDRFSAERTGGSVSTLTIQRTQQEDSAVYLCASSFTMALAGGRDTQYFGPGTRLTVL.

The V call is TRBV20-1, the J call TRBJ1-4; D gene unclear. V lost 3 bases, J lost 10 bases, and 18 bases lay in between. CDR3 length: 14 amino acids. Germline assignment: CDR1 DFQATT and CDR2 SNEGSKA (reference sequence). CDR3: CSASAQTGSVKLFF. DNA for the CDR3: TGCAGTGCTAGTGCGCAGACTGGGTCGGTAAAACTGTTTTTT.

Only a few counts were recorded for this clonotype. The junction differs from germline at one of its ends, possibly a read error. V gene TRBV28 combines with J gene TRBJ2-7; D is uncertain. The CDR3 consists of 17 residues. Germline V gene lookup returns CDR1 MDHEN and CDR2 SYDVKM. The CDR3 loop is CASSLWPVGLTSYEQYF. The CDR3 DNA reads TGTGCCAGCAGTCTATGGCCGGTAGGGTTGACTTCCTACGAGCAGTACTTC.

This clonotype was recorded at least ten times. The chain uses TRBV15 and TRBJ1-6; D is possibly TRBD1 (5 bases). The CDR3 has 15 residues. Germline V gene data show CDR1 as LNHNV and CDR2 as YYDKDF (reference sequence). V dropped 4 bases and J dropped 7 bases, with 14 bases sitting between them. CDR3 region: CATSNGGVGNSPLHF. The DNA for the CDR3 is TGTGCCACCAGCAACGGAGGGGTCGGGAATTCACCCCTCCACTTT. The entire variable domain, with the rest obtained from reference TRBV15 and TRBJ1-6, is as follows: DAMVIQNPRYQVTQFGKPVTLSCSQTLNHNVMYWYQQKSSQAPKLLFHYYDKDFNNEADTPDNFQSRRPNTSFCFLDIRSPGLGDTAMYLCATSNGGVGNSPLHFGNGTRLTVT.